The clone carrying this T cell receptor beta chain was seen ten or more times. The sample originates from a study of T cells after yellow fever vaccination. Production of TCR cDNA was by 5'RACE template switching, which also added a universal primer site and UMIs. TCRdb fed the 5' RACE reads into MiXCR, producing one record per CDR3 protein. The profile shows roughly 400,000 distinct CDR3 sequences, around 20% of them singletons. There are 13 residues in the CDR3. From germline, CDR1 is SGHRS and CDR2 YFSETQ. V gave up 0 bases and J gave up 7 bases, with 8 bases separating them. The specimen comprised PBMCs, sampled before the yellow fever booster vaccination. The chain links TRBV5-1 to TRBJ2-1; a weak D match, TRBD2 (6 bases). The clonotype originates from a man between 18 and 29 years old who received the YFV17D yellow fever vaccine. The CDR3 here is CASSLAGGNEQFF. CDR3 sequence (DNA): TGCGCCAGCAGCTTGGCCGGGGGAAATGAGCAGTTCTTC. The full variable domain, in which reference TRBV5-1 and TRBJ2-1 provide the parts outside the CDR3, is KAGVTQTPRYLIKTRGQQVTLSCSPISGHRSVSWYQQTPGQGLQFLFEYFSETQRNKGNFPGRFSGRQFSNSRSEMNVSTLELGDSALYLCASSLAGGNEQFFGPGTRLTVL.